This T cell receptor (beta chain) appears in the sequencing data of a study of cytomegalovirus exposure and HLA in healthy donors. Using immunoSEQ multiplex PCR, the repertoire was profiled, and TCRdb retains in-frame clones only, with some absent. The sample has about 130,000 clones, approximately 84% seen once. Findings of the study overall: CMV antigen specificity of three CMV-associated chains was confirmed in vitro.

A remark on this clone: Its antigen is unknown.

CDR1 and CDR2 (germline): WSHSY, SAAADI. V lost 6 bases to trimming and J lost 1 base, with 12 bases between them. The CDR3 loop spans 15 amino acids. The donors were members of the approximately 120-subject validation cohort (separate from the 666-subject first cohort). The chain carries TRBV10-2 and TRBJ2-2; tentatively, D is TRBD1 (6 bases). The source material was PBMCs. This TCR derives from a young man in good health and CMV-seropositive. The CDR3 is CASRLQTGNTGELFF. The CDR3 DNA is TGCGCCAGCAGGCTACAGACAGGGAACACCGGGGAGCTGTTTTTT.